This entry features one T cell receptor (beta chain) sequence. This entry comes from a study of blood T cell repertoires in COVID-19. Study-wide background: The United States, Italy and Spain were the sources of the acute and convalescent COVID-19 samples. Sample material is recorded as cDNA or gDNA derived from T cells, B-cell-depleted T cells, or PBMCs.

Authors' processing steps: Reference gene primer amplification gave nucleated cell count estimates. TCRdb keeps only in-frame clones here, not all; method: immunoSEQ multiplex PCR. That table furnishes V, J and clone size, whereas the DNA furnished D and trimming. The sample lists fewer than 130,000 clones; 80% to 90% were seen once. The V gene end was trimmed by 3 bases and the J gene end by 5 bases; junction bases not matched to a gene: 13. This CDR3 contains 17 residues. Germline V gives CDR1 KGHSH, CDR2 LQKENI. Sequencing was carried out using peripheral blood. This chain uses TRBV18 with TRBJ2-5, with 9 bases lining up with TRBD1. The origin of this receptor is a human donor in a cohort sampled during active COVID-19. The chain's CDR3 is CASSPLIRDRDAETQYF. CDR3 DNA sequence: TGTGCCAGCTCACCCCTAATCCGGGACAGGGACGCGGAGACCCAGTACTTC.